These T cell receptor beta chains were read from a single sample in a study of cytomegalovirus exposure and HLA in healthy donors. The assay was immunoSEQ multiplex PCR, and TCRdb's table has in-frame clones only and misses some. This repertoire comprises approximately 140,000 clones; its ten largest clones make up about 1.4%. Sequences were obtained from PBMCs. The receptors stem from a woman in her forties in good health and CMV-seronegative. Each CDR3 is given with its conserved first and last residue. Fields, in order: D gene, J gene, V gene, CDR3 protein, CDR3 DNA. D genes are given only for firm matches.

- | TRBJ1-2 | TRBV5-1 | CASSPQDYGYTF | TGCGCCAGCAGCCCCCAGGATTATGGCTACACCTTC
- | TRBJ2-7 | TRBV7-2 | CASSFPGRYEQYF | TGTGCCAGCAGCTTCCCAGGGAGGTACGAGCAGTACTTC
TRBD1 | TRBJ1-2 | TRBV5-3 | CARSYPQGAENYGYTF | TGTGCCAGAAGTTACCCACAGGGGGCGGAAAACTATGGCTACACCTTC
- | TRBJ1-6 | TRBV19 | CASNRRGSPLHF | TGTGCCAGTAACCGCAGGGGCTCACCCCTCCACTTT
TRBD1 | TRBJ1-2 | TRBV19 | CASSPRGTEDVFYGYTF | TGTGCCAGTAGTCCCCGCGGGACAGAAGATGTTTTCTATGGCTACACCTTC
TRBD1 | TRBJ1-2 | TRBV9 | CASSVRDRGTQGYTF | TGTGCCAGCAGCGTGAGGGACAGGGGGACCCAGGGCTACACCTTC
TRBD2 | TRBJ2-1 | TRBV7-2 | CASSLVGGTSYNEQFF | TGTGCCAGCAGTCTAGTCGGGGGGACCTCCTACAATGAGCAGTTCTTC
TRBD1 | TRBJ1-2 | TRBV28 | CASRRQTGNYGYTF | TGTGCCAGCAGACGGCAGACAGGGAACTATGGCTACACCTTC
- | TRBJ2-3 | TRBV6-5 | CASLSADVSTDTQYF | TGTGCCTCCCTATCAGCGGATGTTAGCACAGATACGCAGTATTTT
TRBD1 | TRBJ1-2 | TRBV6-1 | CASSEGTGGAGDYGYTF | TGTGCCAGCAGTGAAGGGACAGGGGGCGCGGGAGATTATGGCTACACCTTC
TRBD1 | TRBJ2-7 | TRBV18 | CASSPQRDRAYEQYF | TGTGCCAGCTCACCCCAGCGGGACAGGGCCTACGAGCAGTACTTC
TRBD1 | TRBJ1-2 | TRBV28 | CASSPARDRYNYGYTF | TGTGCCAGCAGTCCCGCCCGGGACAGATATAACTATGGCTACACCTTC
TRBD2 | TRBJ2-1 | TRBV19 | CASSTPTSGVGEQFF | TGTGCCAGTAGTACCCCGACTAGCGGGGTTGGTGAGCAGTTCTTC
- | TRBJ2-3 | TRBV7-6 | CASSLAGTGQSDTQYF | TGTGCCAGCAGCTTAGCGGGAACAGGGCAGTCAGATACGCAGTATTTT
TRBD1 | TRBJ1-1 | TRBV28 | CASVGQINTEAFF | TGTGCCAGCGTGGGACAGATAAACACTGAAGCTTTCTTT